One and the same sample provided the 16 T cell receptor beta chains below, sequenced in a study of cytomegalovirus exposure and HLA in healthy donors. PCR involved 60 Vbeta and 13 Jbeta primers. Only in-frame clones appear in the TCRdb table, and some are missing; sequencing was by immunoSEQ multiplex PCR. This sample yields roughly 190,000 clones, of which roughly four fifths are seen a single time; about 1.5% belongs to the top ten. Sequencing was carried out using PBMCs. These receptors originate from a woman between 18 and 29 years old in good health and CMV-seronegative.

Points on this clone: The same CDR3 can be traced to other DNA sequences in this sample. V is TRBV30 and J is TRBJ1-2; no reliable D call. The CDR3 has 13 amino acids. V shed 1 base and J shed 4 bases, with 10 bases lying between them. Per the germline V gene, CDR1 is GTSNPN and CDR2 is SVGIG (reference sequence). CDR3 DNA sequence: TGTGCCTGGAGTGAAGGGAGAGGCTATGGCTACACCTTC. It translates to CAWSEGRGYGYTF.

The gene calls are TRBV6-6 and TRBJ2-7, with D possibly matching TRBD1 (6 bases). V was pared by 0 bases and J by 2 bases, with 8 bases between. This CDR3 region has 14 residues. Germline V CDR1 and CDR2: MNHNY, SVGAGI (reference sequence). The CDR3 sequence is CASSYSTGTYEQYV. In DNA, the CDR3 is TGTGCCAGCAGTTACTCGACAGGAACCTACGAGCAGTACGTC.

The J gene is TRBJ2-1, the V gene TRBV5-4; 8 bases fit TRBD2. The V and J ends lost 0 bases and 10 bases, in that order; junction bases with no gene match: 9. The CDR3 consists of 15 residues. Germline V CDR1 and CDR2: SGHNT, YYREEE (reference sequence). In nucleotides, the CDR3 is TGTGCCAGCAGCTTGGGGACTAGCCCTAACGGGGAGCAGTTCTTC. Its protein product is CASSLGTSPNGEQFF.

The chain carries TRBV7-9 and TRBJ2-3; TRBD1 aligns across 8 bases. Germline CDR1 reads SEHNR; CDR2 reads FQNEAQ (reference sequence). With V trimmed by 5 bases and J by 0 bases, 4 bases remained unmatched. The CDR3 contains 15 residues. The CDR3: CASSPGQGSTDTQYF. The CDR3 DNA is TGTGCCAGCAGCCCAGGACAGGGAAGCACAGATACGCAGTATTTT.

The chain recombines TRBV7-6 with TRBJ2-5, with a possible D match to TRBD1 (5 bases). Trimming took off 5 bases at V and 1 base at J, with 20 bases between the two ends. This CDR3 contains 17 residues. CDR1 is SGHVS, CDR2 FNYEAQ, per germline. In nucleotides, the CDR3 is TGTGCCAGCAGCCAAATTTTTCAGGGAATAAGCCAAGAGACCCAGTACTTC. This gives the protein CASSQIFQGISQETQYF.

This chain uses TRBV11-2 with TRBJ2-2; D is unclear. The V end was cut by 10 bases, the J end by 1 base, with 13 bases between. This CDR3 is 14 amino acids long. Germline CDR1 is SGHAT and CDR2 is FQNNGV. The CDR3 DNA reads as TGTGCCACCGAAGTTACATTGAACACCGGGGAGCTGTTTTTT. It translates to CATEVTLNTGELFF.

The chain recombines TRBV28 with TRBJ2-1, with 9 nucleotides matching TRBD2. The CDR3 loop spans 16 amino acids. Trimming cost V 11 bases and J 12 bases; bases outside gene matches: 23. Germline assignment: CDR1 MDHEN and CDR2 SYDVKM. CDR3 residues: CAGGRAGSTSGTGQFF. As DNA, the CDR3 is TGTGCCGGCGGCCGGGCCGGTTCGACTAGCGGAACAGGGCAGTTCTTC.

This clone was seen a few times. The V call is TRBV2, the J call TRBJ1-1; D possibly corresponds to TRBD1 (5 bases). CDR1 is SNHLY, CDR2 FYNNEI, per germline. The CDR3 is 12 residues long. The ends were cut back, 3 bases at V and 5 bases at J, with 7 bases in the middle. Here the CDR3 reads CASSEYRTEAFF. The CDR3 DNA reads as TGTGCCAGCAGTGAGTACAGGACTGAAGCTTTCTTT.

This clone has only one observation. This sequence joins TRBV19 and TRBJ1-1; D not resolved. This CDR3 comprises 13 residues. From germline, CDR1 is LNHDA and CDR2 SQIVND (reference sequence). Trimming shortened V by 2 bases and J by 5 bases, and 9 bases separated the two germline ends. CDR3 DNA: TGTGCCAGTAGTATACTCCCGCGGACTGAAGCTTTCTTT. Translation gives CASSILPRTEAFF.

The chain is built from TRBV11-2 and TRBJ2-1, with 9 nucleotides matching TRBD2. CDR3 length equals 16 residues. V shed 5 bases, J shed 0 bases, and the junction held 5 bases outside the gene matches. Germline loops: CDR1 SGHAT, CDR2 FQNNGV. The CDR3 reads CASSIHSGSSYNEQFF. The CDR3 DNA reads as TGTGCCAGCAGCATACATAGCGGGAGCTCCTACAATGAGCAGTTCTTC.

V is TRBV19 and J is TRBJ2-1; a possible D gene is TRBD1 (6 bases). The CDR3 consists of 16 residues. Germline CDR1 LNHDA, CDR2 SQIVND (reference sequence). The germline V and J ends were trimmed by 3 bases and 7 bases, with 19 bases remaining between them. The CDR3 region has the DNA TGTGCCAGTAGTATTACAGGGAAGAGGGCACGGAATGAGCAGTTCTTC. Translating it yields CASSITGKRARNEQFF.

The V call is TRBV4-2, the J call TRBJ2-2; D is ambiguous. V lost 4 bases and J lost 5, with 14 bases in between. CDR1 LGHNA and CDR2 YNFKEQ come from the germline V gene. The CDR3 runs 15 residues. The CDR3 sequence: CASSPGTGETGELFF. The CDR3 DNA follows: TGTGCCAGCAGCCCCGGCACCGGAGAAACCGGGGAGCTGTTTTTT.

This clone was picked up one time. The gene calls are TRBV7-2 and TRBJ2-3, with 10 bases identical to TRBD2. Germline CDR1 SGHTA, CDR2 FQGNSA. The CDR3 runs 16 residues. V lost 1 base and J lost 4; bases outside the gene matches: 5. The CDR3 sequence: CASSLDSGRRADTQYF. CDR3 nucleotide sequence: TGTGCCAGCAGCTTAGATAGCGGGAGGCGAGCAGATACGCAGTATTTT.

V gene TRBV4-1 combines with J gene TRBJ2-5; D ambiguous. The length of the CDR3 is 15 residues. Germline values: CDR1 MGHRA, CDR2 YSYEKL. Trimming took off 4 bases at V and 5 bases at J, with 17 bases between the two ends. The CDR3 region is CASSPGRVLRETQYF. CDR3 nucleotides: TGCGCCAGCAGCCCTGGCCGGGTCCTACGGGAGACCCAGTACTTC.

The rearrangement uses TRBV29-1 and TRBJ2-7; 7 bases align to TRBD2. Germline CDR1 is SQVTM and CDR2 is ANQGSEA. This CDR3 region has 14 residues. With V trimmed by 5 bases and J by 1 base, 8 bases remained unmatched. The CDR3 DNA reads TGCAGCGTTTTCCCGCGGGGGACGTCCTACGAGCAGTACTTC. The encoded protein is CSVFPRGTSYEQYF.

The CDR3 nucleotides read TGCGCCAGCAGCTTGGGAGGGTCTGGCGAGCAGTACGTC. Protein product: CASSLGGSGEQYV. The chain recombines TRBV5-1 with TRBJ2-7, with D possibly matching TRBD2 (5 bases). Per the germline V gene, CDR1 is SGHRS and CDR2 is YFSETQ. Trimming cost V 0 bases and J 6 bases, with 10 bases left between them. The CDR3 length is 13 residues.